This is a list of T cell receptor beta chains from one sample in a study of post-analysis software for immune sequencing data. MiXCR, applied by TCRdb to the PCR reads, yields one record per CDR3 protein. Of under 900,000 distinct CDR3 sequences in the sample, approximately 53% were seen once. The source material was blood. All receptors come from a girl aged 5-17 years with multiple sclerosis. Both conserved end residues are part of each CDR3. The order of the fields is D gene, V gene, clone size, CDR3 length, J gene, CDR3 protein, CDR3 DNA. D genes are given only for firm matches. Only part of the rows carry a size: once, few, many, or a class if the clone is expanded.

D gene: NA
V gene: TRBV20-1
clone size: few
CDR3 length: 14
J gene: TRBJ1-1
CDR3 protein: CSARGGAGHTEAFF
CDR3 DNA: TGCAGTGCTAGAGGTGGGGCAGGGCACACTGAAGCTTTCTTT

D gene: NA
V gene: TRBV5-4
clone size: NA
CDR3 length: 12
J gene: TRBJ2-7
CDR3 protein: CASSLERAEQYF
CDR3 DNA: TGTGCCAGCAGCTTGGAGAGGGCCGAGCAGTACTTC

D gene: TRBD2
V gene: TRBV20-1
clone size: NA
CDR3 length: 16
J gene: TRBJ2-7
CDR3 protein: CSASGPTSGRSYEQYF
CDR3 DNA: TGCAGTGCTAGCGGTCCGACTAGCGGGAGGTCCTACGAGCAGTACTTC

D gene: TRBD1
V gene: TRBV18
clone size: NA
CDR3 length: 14
J gene: TRBJ1-4
CDR3 protein: CASSPRDRDEKLFF
CDR3 DNA: TGTGCCAGCTCACCACGGGACAGGGACGAAAAACTGTTTTTT

D gene: NA
V gene: TRBV10-3
clone size: once
CDR3 length: 14
J gene: TRBJ1-1
CDR3 protein: CAISVVLLGTEAFF
CDR3 DNA: TGTGCCATCAGTGTGGTGCTACTGGGAACTGAAGCTTTCTTT

D gene: NA
V gene: TRBV5-6
clone size: many
CDR3 length: 14
J gene: TRBJ2-1
CDR3 protein: CASTGGKTYNEQFF
CDR3 DNA: TGTGCCAGCACAGGGGGGAAGACCTACAATGAGCAGTTCTTC

D gene: NA
V gene: TRBV28
clone size: NA
CDR3 length: 12
J gene: TRBJ2-2
CDR3 protein: CASSWDTGELFF
CDR3 DNA: TGTGCCAGCAGTTGGGACACCGGGGAGCTGTTTTTT

D gene: TRBD1
V gene: TRBV20-1
clone size: NA
CDR3 length: 12
J gene: TRBJ2-7
CDR3 protein: CSAEGQEYEQYF
CDR3 DNA: TGCAGTGCTGAGGGACAGGAGTACGAGCAGTACTTC

D gene: TRBD2
V gene: TRBV3-1
clone size: NA
CDR3 length: 20
J gene: TRBJ2-1
CDR3 protein: CASSQEGTSGRRSSYNEQFF
CDR3 DNA: TGTGCCAGCAGCCAAGAGGGAACTAGCGGGAGGAGAAGCTCCTACAATGAGCAGTTCTTC

D gene: NA
V gene: TRBV12-3/TRBV12-4
clone size: once
CDR3 length: 15
J gene: TRBJ1-2
CDR3 protein: CASSLLASQNYGYTF
CDR3 DNA: TGTGCCAGCAGTTTATTAGCCTCTCAGAACTATGGCTACACCTTC

D gene: NA
V gene: TRBV20-1
clone size: few
CDR3 length: 15
J gene: TRBJ2-6
CDR3 protein: CSAITGAVGANVLTF
CDR3 DNA: TGCAGTGCTATCACCGGGGCGGTCGGGGCCAACGTCCTGACTTTC

D gene: TRBD2
V gene: TRBV20-1
clone size: few
CDR3 length: 14
J gene: TRBJ2-7
CDR3 protein: CSASKVAGASEQYF
CDR3 DNA: TGCAGTGCAAGTAAGGTAGCGGGAGCGAGCGAGCAGTACTTC

D gene: TRBD1
V gene: TRBV7-2
clone size: NA
CDR3 length: 14
J gene: TRBJ1-2
CDR3 protein: CASSSYGQGFGYTF
CDR3 DNA: TGTGCCAGCAGCTCTTACGGACAGGGATTTGGCTACACCTTC

D gene: NA
V gene: TRBV7-3
clone size: NA
CDR3 length: 21
J gene: TRBJ2-1
CDR3 protein: CASSHPSPGESFPSSYNEQFF
CDR3 DNA: TGTGCCAGCAGCCACCCGTCTCCTGGGGAAAGCTTTCCGAGCTCCTACAATGAGCAGTTCTTC

D gene: NA
V gene: TRBV19
clone size: NA
CDR3 length: 15
J gene: TRBJ1-5
CDR3 protein: CASTSSSGAGQPQHF
CDR3 DNA: TGTGCCAGTACCTCCTCAAGCGGGGCAGGTCAGCCCCAGCATTTT

D gene: TRBD2
V gene: TRBV3-1
clone size: NA
CDR3 length: 16
J gene: TRBJ2-1
CDR3 protein: CASSQGTSDLYNERFF
CDR3 DNA: TGTGCCAGCAGCCAGGGGACTAGCGACCTATACAATGAGCGGTTCTTC

D gene: NA
V gene: TRBV18
clone size: NA
CDR3 length: 16
J gene: TRBJ2-1
CDR3 protein: CASSPLEGPPYNEQFF
CDR3 DNA: TGTGCCAGCTCACCACTCGAGGGGCCCCCCTACAATGAGCAGTTCTTC

D gene: NA
V gene: TRBV10-3
clone size: few
CDR3 length: 13
J gene: TRBJ2-3
CDR3 protein: CAIGFQSTDTQYF
CDR3 DNA: TGTGCCATCGGTTTTCAGAGCACAGATACGCAGTATTTT

D gene: TRBD1
V gene: TRBV10-3
clone size: NA
CDR3 length: 15
J gene: TRBJ2-3
CDR3 protein: CAISSGTASTDAQYF
CDR3 DNA: TGTGCCATCAGTTCCGGGACAGCTAGCACAGATGCGCAGTATTTT

D gene: TRBD1
V gene: TRBV29-1
clone size: NA
CDR3 length: 13
J gene: TRBJ1-2
CDR3 protein: CSVGGQSTYGYTF
CDR3 DNA: TGCAGCGTTGGGGGACAGAGTACCTATGGCTACACCTTC

D gene: NA
V gene: TRBV5-1
clone size: NA
CDR3 length: 14
J gene: TRBJ2-7
CDR3 protein: CASSAGGRQDEQYF
CDR3 DNA: TGCGCCAGCAGCGCTGGCGGCAGGCAGGACGAGCAGTACTTC

D gene: TRBD2
V gene: TRBV9
clone size: NA
CDR3 length: 14
J gene: TRBJ2-5
CDR3 protein: CASSVDSGSQTQYF
CDR3 DNA: TGTGCCAGCAGCGTCGATAGCGGGAGTCAGACCCAGTACTTC

D gene: NA
V gene: TRBV20-1
clone size: NA
CDR3 length: 13
J gene: TRBJ1-1
CDR3 protein: CSAMTPPGTEAFF
CDR3 DNA: TGCAGTGCTATGACCCCTCCGGGCACTGAAGCTTTCTTT

D gene: TRBD2
V gene: TRBV29-1
clone size: few
CDR3 length: 13
J gene: TRBJ2-5
CDR3 protein: CSVERLPGGTQYF
CDR3 DNA: TGCAGCGTTGAGCGACTCCCGGGAGGGACCCAGTACTTC

D gene: NA
V gene: TRBV7-9
clone size: NA
CDR3 length: 15
J gene: TRBJ2-7
CDR3 protein: CASSPGVMSSYEQYF
CDR3 DNA: TGTGCCAGCAGCCCAGGGGTTATGAGCTCCTACGAGCAGTACTTC

D gene: NA
V gene: TRBV29-1
clone size: once
CDR3 length: 16
J gene: TRBJ2-1
CDR3 protein: CSVVWGTDLSYNEQFF
CDR3 DNA: TGCAGCGTTGTTTGGGGGACCGATCTCTCCTACAATGAGCAGTTCTTC

D gene: TRBD1
V gene: TRBV18
clone size: NA
CDR3 length: 15
J gene: TRBJ1-2
CDR3 protein: CASSPSDRGIYGYTF
CDR3 DNA: TGTGCCAGCTCACCGTCGGACAGGGGAATTTATGGCTACACCTTC

D gene: NA
V gene: TRBV30
clone size: once
CDR3 length: 13
J gene: TRBJ2-3
CDR3 protein: CAWSVGGTGTQYF
CDR3 DNA: TGTGCCTGGAGTGTAGGTGGGACGGGTACGCAGTATTTT

D gene: TRBD1
V gene: TRBV28
clone size: NA
CDR3 length: 20
J gene: TRBJ2-3
CDR3 protein: CASRPTLGTGEGIPGDTQYF
CDR3 DNA: TGTGCCAGCAGACCGACTCTCGGGACAGGGGAGGGTATACCGGGGGATACGCAGTATTTT

D gene: TRBD2
V gene: TRBV28
clone size: NA
CDR3 length: 15
J gene: TRBJ2-5
CDR3 protein: CASSLWTSVEETQYF
CDR3 DNA: TGTGCCAGCAGTTTATGGACTAGCGTCGAAGAGACCCAGTACTTC

D gene: NA
V gene: TRBV20-1
clone size: few
CDR3 length: 14
J gene: TRBJ2-3
CDR3 protein: CSASGEGGTDTQYF
CDR3 DNA: TGCAGTGCTAGTGGCGAGGGTGGCACAGATACGCAGTATTTT

D gene: NA
V gene: TRBV27
clone size: few
CDR3 length: 14
J gene: TRBJ1-2
CDR3 protein: CASSPVGWMDGYTF
CDR3 DNA: TGTGCCAGCAGTCCGGTGGGGTGGATGGATGGCTACACCTTC

D gene: NA
V gene: TRBV5-1
clone size: NA
CDR3 length: 14
J gene: TRBJ2-5
CDR3 protein: CASSLAWGKETQYF
CDR3 DNA: TGCGCCAGCAGCTTGGCCTGGGGTAAAGAGACCCAGTACTTC

D gene: TRBD1
V gene: TRBV10-3
clone size: NA
CDR3 length: 15
J gene: TRBJ1-1
CDR3 protein: CAISERTGLNTEAFF
CDR3 DNA: TGTGCCATCAGTGAACGGACAGGTTTGAACACTGAAGCTTTCTTT

D gene: NA
V gene: TRBV29-1
clone size: NA
CDR3 length: 14
J gene: TRBJ2-1
CDR3 protein: CSAIEVGGPNEQFF
CDR3 DNA: TGCAGCGCAATAGAAGTAGGCGGCCCTAATGAGCAGTTCTTC

D gene: NA
V gene: TRBV12-3/TRBV12-4
clone size: NA
CDR3 length: 14
J gene: TRBJ1-1
CDR3 protein: CASSVGPQGTEAFF
CDR3 DNA: TGTGCCAGCAGTGTAGGGCCACAGGGCACTGAAGCTTTCTTT

D gene: NA
V gene: TRBV7-9
clone size: NA
CDR3 length: 16
J gene: TRBJ2-1
CDR3 protein: CASSLWERISGTEQFF
CDR3 DNA: TGTGCCAGCAGCTTATGGGAGCGGATCTCCGGGACGGAGCAGTTCTTC